This is a list of T cell receptor beta chains from one sample in a study of blood T cell repertoires in COVID-19. Here immunoSEQ multiplex PCR was the method, and the copy in TCRdb shows in-frame clones only, minus some. Of fewer than 95,000 clones in the sample, roughly 90% were seen once. The specimen was peripheral blood. Source of these receptors: a man aged 45-65 years with active or convalescent COVID-19. Each CDR3 is given with its conserved first and last residue. The order of the fields is V gene, clone size, J gene, CDR3 length, D gene, CDR3 DNA, CDR3 protein. The D gene is left open where the match is weak. Clone size is not always given. Where it is, it says once, few, many or a class for expanded clones.

TRBV28,.,TRBJ2-2,16,TRBD1,TGTGCCAGCAGTCAAATCGGGACAGCTAACACCGGGGAGCTGTTTTTT,CASSQIGTANTGELFF
TRBV5-5,.,TRBJ2-7,13,.,TGTGCCAGCAGCTTAGACGGACACTACGAGCAGTACTTC,CASSLDGHYEQYF
TRBV6-6,.,TRBJ2-1,16,TRBD2,TGTGCCAGCACTAGCGGGAGGACTCAAATGTACAATGAGCAGTTCTTC,CASTSGRTQMYNEQFF
TRBV4-3,.,TRBJ1-3,14,.,TGCGCCAGCAGCCAGTCCGGACTTGGAAACACCATATATTTT,CASSQSGLGNTIYF
TRBV11-2,few,TRBJ2-7,18,TRBD1,TGTGCCAGCAGCTTTTTACCCGAACAGGGGGCGACTTCTTACGAGCAGTACTTC,CASSFLPEQGATSYEQYF
TRBV5-1,.,TRBJ2-7,15,TRBD2,TGCGCCAGCAGTCCGGGACTAGCGGGAATCTACGAGCAGTACTTC,CASSPGLAGIYEQYF
TRBV9,.,TRBJ2-1,15,.,TGTGCCAGCAGCGTAGGATTGGATGGGCACAATGAGCAGTTCTTC,CASSVGLDGHNEQFF
TRBV19,.,TRBJ2-7,15,.,TGTGCCAGTACCCCCGACAGAAGGAGCTCCTACGAGCAGTACTTC,CASTPDRRSSYEQYF
TRBV3-1/TRBV3-2,.,TRBJ2-3,14,.,TGTGCCAGCAGCCATATCCAGAGCACAGATACGCAGTATTTT,CASSHIQSTDTQYF
TRBV6-5,few,TRBJ2-1,15,.,TGTGCCAGCAGTTTTGGGCGGGTCCTCTACAATGAGCAGTTCTTC,CASSFGRVLYNEQFF
TRBV6-6,.,TRBJ1-1,16,TRBD1,TGTGCCAGCAGTCGATCCTCCGGGACAGGGCAAGATGAAGCTTTCTTT,CASSRSSGTGQDEAFF
TRBV2,.,TRBJ2-5,12,.,TGTGCCAGCAGAAACAGGGCCGAGACCCAGTACTTC,CASRNRAETQYF
TRBV23-1,.,TRBJ2-5,14,.,TGCGCCAGCTCCCCGTTTCGTCCGGGAGAGACCCAGTACTTC,CASSPFRPGETQYF
TRBV4-3,.,TRBJ1-2,16,.,TGCGCCAGCAGCCCCCGGTCAGGGGTCGCTAACTATGGCTACACCTTC,CASSPRSGVANYGYTF
TRBV30,.,TRBJ2-3,15,TRBD1,TGTGCCTGGAGTGCCGGGACAGGGTTTTCAGATACGCAGTATTTT,CAWSAGTGFSDTQYF
TRBV5-1,.,TRBJ2-2,15,.,TGCGCCAGCAGCTTGTCCCCCGGGAACACCGGGGAGCTGTTTTTT,CASSLSPGNTGELFF
TRBV7-8,.,TRBJ1-2,16,TRBD1,TGTGCCAGCAGCCGGGAACAGGGGGCGCGCGGATCTGGCTACACCTTC,CASSREQGARGSGYTF
TRBV5-1,.,TRBJ2-7,14,.,TGCGCCAGCAGCTTGGCGGCGGATACCTACGAGCAGTACTTC,CASSLAADTYEQYF
TRBV18,.,TRBJ2-5,14,.,TGTGCCAGCTCGGATAACAGGGGAGGAGAGACCCAGTACTTC,CASSDNRGGETQYF
TRBV3-1/TRBV3-2,.,TRBJ1-1,15,TRBD1,TGTGCCAGCAGCTACAGACAGGGTATGAACACTGAAGCTTTCTTT,CASSYRQGMNTEAFF
TRBV18,.,TRBJ2-5,13,.,TGTGCCAGCTCACCACCGGTCAGGGAGACCCAGTACTTC,CASSPPVRETQYF
TRBV24-1,.,TRBJ2-1,15,.,TGTGCCACCAGTGATTTCGGGTTAGGGGCCAATGAGCAGTTCTTC,CATSDFGLGANEQFF
TRBV7-8,once,TRBJ2-2,16,TRBD2,TGTGCCAGCAGCCCGGGACTAGCGGGAGTCACCGGGGAGCTGTTTTTT,CASSPGLAGVTGELFF
TRBV3-1/TRBV3-2,.,TRBJ2-2,14,TRBD2,TGTGCCACTATAGCGGGGGGGAACACCGGGGAGCTGTTTTTT,CATIAGGNTGELFF
TRBV18,.,TRBJ2-7,18,.,TGTGCCAGCTCACCACACCGGCAGGGCCAAACAATCTCCTACGAGCAGTACTTC,CASSPHRQGQTISYEQYF
TRBV4-1,.,TRBJ1-1,15,TRBD1,TGCGCCAGCAGCCAAGGACAGGGGAAGGCCACTGAAGCTTTCTTT,CASSQGQGKATEAFF
TRBV2,.,TRBJ1-3,14,TRBD1,TGTGCCAGCAGTCGACAGGGGTATGGAAACACCATATATTTT,CASSRQGYGNTIYF
TRBV7-2,.,TRBJ1-5,15,.,TGTGCCAGCAGCTTAGCGCAGACCTGGGGCGGGCCCCAGCATTTT,CASSLAQTWGGPQHF
TRBV5-1,.,TRBJ1-2,16,.,TGCGCCAGCAGCTTGGTACTCAACGCCCAAAACTATGGCTACACCTTC,CASSLVLNAQNYGYTF
TRBV5-1,.,TRBJ2-2,16,.,TGCGCCAGCAGCTTGGTACTAGAGGGTCACACCGGGGAGCTGTTTTTT,CASSLVLEGHTGELFF
TRBV12-5,.,TRBJ1-1,16,TRBD1,TGTGCTAGTGGTTTGGGAAACAGGGGTTGGAACACTGAAGCTTTCTTT,CASGLGNRGWNTEAFF
TRBV19,.,TRBJ2-1,16,TRBD1,TGTGCCAGTAGTATAATAATCGGGACAGCTCAGGGGGAGCAGTTCTTC,CASSIIIGTAQGEQFF
TRBV5-4,once,TRBJ1-6,17,.,TGTGCCAGCAGCTTGGTGGGCAGGGAGGCCTATGGTTCACCCCTCCACTTT,CASSLVGREAYGSPLHF
TRBV12-3/TRBV12-4,.,TRBJ1-6,12,.,TGTGCCAGCAGTTTTAATCGTTCACCCCTCCACTTT,CASSFNRSPLHF
TRBV5-1,.,TRBJ2-3,15,TRBD2,TGCGCCAGCAGCACCTCGGCTAGCGGGAGCGATACGCAGTATTTT,CASSTSASGSDTQYF
TRBV7-2,.,TRBJ1-6,14,.,TGTGCCAGCAGCTTAGAAGCGTATGGTTCACCCCTCCACTTT,CASSLEAYGSPLHF
TRBV6-5,.,TRBJ2-2,14,TRBD1,TGTGCCAGCAGTCTACAGGGGGCCACCGGGGAGCTGTTTTTT,CASSLQGATGELFF
TRBV7-2,once,TRBJ2-5,16,.,TGTGCCAGCAGCTTAGGACCCTCAGGAGGCCAAGAGACCCAGTACTTC,CASSLGPSGGQETQYF
TRBV5-1,.,TRBJ1-6,16,TRBD1,TGCGCCAGCAGCAGGCGGACAGGGAGCAATCATTCACCCCTCCACTTT,CASSRRTGSNHSPLHF
TRBV5-1,.,TRBJ2-7,14,.,TGCGCCAGCAGCCAGCGATCTACGGACTACGAGCAGTACTTC,CASSQRSTDYEQYF
TRBV5-1,.,TRBJ2-1,16,.,TGCGCCAGCAGCTTAAGCGGGACAGGCCAATTCAGTGAGCAGTTCTTC,CASSLSGTGQFSEQFF
TRBV5-1,.,TRBJ2-7,14,TRBD1,TGCGCCAGCAGCAGGGACAGGGTGGCCTACGAGCAGTACTTC,CASSRDRVAYEQYF
TRBV11-3,once,TRBJ2-3,17,TRBD1,TGTGCCAGCAGCTTAGCTGGGACAGGGGTCGGCACAGATACGCAGTATTTT,CASSLAGTGVGTDTQYF
TRBV5-6,.,TRBJ2-7,15,.,TGTGCCAGCAGCTTGTTACAGGCCATCTCCTACGAGCAGTACTTC,CASSLLQAISYEQYF
TRBV5-1,.,TRBJ2-1,18,TRBD2,TGCGCCAGCAGTAGGGTGACTAGCGGTTCCGAGGCCCTCAATGAGCAGTTCTTC,CASSRVTSGSEALNEQFF
TRBV28,once,TRBJ1-1,13,TRBD1,TGTGCCACCGCAGGGGGCGCCGAGACTGAAGCTTTCTTT,CATAGGAETEAFF
TRBV4-2,.,TRBJ2-5,14,.,TGTGCCAGCAGCCAAAGGATAGGAGAAGAGACCCAGTACTTC,CASSQRIGEETQYF
TRBV7-2,.,TRBJ2-7,15,TRBD2,TGTGCCAGCAGCTTACGGGCGGGAGGGGCCTACGAGCAGTACTTC,CASSLRAGGAYEQYF
TRBV12-2,.,TRBJ2-3,15,.,TGTGCAAGTCGCTTTGCGGGGGTTGGCACAGATACGCAGTATTTT,CASRFAGVGTDTQYF
TRBV4-1,.,TRBJ2-2,17,TRBD1,TGCGCCAGCAGCCAAGCGGGGACAGGGGGATACACCGGGGAGCTGTTTTTT,CASSQAGTGGYTGELFF
TRBV6-5,.,TRBJ2-7,13,.,TGTGCCAGCAGGAGGTCTAGGAGCGACGAGCAGTACTTC,CASRRSRSDEQYF
TRBV12-3/TRBV12-4,few,TRBJ1-1,13,.,TGTGCCAGCAGTTTGGGTCAGGGCACTGAAGCTTTCTTT,CASSLGQGTEAFF
TRBV24-1,.,TRBJ2-6,15,TRBD1,TGTGCCACCAGTGATACAGGGGCTGGGGCCAACGTCCTGACTTTC,CATSDTGAGANVLTF
TRBV4-3,.,TRBJ1-2,16,TRBD1,TGCGCCAGCAGCCAGCGTCAACAGGGGTTTGTCTATGGCTACACCTTC,CASSQRQQGFVYGYTF
TRBV19,few,TRBJ1-2,14,TRBD1,TGTGCCAGTAGTACAGGGACAGGGATCTATGGCTACACCTTC,CASSTGTGIYGYTF
TRBV11-3,once,TRBJ2-1,17,TRBD1,TGTGCCAGCAGCTTAGTATGGACAGGGGGCTCCTACGATGAGCAGTTCTTC,CASSLVWTGGSYDEQFF